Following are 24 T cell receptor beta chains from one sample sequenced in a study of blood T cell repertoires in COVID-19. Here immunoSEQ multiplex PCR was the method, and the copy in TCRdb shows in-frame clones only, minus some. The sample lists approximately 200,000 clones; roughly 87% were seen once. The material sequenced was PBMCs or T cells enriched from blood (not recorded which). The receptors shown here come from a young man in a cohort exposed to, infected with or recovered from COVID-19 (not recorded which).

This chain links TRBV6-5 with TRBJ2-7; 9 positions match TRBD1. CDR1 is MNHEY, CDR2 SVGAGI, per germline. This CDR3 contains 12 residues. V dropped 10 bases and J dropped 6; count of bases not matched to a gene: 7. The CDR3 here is CATRDRAIEQYF. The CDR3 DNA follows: TGTGCCACCCGGGACAGGGCCATCGAGCAGTACTTC.

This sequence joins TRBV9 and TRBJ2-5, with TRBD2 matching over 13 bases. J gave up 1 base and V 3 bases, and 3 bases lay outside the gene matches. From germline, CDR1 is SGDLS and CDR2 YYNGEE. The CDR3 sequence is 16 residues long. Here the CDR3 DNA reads TGTGCCAGCAGCGCTGGACTAGCGGGGGCCCAAGAGACCCAGTACTTC. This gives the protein CASSAGLAGAQETQYF.

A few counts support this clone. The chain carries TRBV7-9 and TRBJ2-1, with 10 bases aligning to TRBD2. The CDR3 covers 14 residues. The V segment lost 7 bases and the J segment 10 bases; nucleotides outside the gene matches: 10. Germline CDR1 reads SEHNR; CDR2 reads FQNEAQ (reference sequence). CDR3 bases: TGTGCCAGCATCGCCACTAGCGGGAATTGGGAGCAGTTCTTC. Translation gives CASIATSGNWEQFF.

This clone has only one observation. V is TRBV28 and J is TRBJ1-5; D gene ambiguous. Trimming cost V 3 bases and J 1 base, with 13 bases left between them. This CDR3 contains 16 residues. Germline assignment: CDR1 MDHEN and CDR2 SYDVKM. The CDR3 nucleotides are TGTGCCAGCAGTTTCTTCGGAGGCGGAAGCAATCAGCCCCAGCATTTT. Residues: CASSFFGGGSNQPQHF.

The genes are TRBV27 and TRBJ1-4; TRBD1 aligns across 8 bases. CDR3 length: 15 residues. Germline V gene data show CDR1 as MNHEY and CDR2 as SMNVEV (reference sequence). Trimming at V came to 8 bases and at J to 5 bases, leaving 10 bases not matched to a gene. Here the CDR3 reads CASGTWTGLNEKLFF. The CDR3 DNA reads TGTGCCAGCGGAACCTGGACAGGGCTGAATGAAAAACTGTTTTTT.

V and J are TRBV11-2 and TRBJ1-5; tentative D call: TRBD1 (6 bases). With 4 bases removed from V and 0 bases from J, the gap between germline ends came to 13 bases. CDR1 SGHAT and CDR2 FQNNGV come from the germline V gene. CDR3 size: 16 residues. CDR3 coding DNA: TGTGCCAGCAGCTCACACAGGGACCATAGCAATCAGCCCCAGCATTTT. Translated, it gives CASSSHRDHSNQPQHF.

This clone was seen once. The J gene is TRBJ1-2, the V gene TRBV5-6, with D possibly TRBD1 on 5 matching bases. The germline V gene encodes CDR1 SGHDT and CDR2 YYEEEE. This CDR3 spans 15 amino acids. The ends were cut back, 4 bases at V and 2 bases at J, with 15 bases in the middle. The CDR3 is CASSRKDTRNYGYTF. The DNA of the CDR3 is TGTGCCAGCAGCCGCAAGGACACGCGAAACTATGGCTACACCTTC.

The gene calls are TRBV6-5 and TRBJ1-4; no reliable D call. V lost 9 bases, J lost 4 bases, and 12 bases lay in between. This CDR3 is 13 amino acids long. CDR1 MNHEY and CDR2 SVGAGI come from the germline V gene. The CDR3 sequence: CASRGGINEKLFF. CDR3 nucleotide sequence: TGTGCCAGTCGAGGAGGGATTAATGAAAAACTGTTTTTT.

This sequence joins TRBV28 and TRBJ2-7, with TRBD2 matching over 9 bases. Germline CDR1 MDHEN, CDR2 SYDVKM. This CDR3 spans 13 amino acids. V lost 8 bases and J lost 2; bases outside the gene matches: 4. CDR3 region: CASLSGSTYEQYF. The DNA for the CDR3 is TGTGCCAGCCTTAGCGGGAGCACCTACGAGCAGTACTTC. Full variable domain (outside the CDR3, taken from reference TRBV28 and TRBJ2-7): DVKVTQSSRYLVKRTGEKVFLECVQDMDHENMFWYRQDPGLGLRLIYFSYDVKMKEKGDIPEGYSVSREKKERFSLILESASTNQTSMYLCASLSGSTYEQYFGPGTRLTVT.

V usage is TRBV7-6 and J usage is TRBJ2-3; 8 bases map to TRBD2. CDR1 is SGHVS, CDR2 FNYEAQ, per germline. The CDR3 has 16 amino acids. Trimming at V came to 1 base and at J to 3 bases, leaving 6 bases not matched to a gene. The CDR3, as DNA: TGTGCCAGCAGCTTAGTAGTCGGGGGGGTAACAGATACGCAGTATTTT. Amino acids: CASSLVVGGVTDTQYF.

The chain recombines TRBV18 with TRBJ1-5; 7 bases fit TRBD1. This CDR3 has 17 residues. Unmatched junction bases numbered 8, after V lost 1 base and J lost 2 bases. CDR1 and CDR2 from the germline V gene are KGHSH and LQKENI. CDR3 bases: TGTGCCAGCTCACCACAAACAGGGGCGGGTGGCAATCAGCCCCAGCATTTT. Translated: CASSPQTGAGGNQPQHF.

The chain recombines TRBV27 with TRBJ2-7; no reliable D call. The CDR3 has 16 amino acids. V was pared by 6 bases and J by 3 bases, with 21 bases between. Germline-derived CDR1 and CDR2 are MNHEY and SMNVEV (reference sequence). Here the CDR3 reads CASSFTAKAVGYEQYF. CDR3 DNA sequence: TGTGCCAGCAGCTTTACCGCTAAGGCGGTGGGCTACGAGCAGTACTTC.

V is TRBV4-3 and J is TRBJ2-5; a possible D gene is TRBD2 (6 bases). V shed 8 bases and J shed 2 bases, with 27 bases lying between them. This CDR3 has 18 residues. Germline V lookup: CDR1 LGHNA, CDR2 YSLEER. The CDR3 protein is CASGTVAAGNPKQETQYF. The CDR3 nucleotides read TGCGCCAGCGGAACCGTAGCGGCCGGAAACCCAAAGCAAGAGACCCAGTACTTC.

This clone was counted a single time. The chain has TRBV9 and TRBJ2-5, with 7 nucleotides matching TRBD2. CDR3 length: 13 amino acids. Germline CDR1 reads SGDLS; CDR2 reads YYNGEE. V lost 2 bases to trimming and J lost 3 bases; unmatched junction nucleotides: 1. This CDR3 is CASSVGLKETQYF. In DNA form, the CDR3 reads TGTGCCAGCAGCGTGGGACTAAAAGAGACCCAGTACTTC. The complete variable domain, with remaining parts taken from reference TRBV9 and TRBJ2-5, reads DSGVTQTPKHLITATGQRVTLRCSPRSGDLSVYWYQQSLDQGLQFLIQYYNGEERAKGNILERFSAQQFPDLHSELNLSSLELGDSALYFCASSVGLKETQYFGPGTRLLVL.

The chain's CDR3 is CASSPFNEQFF. The CDR3 DNA is TGTGCCAGCAGCCCGTTCAATGAGCAGTTCTTC. The chain joins TRBV7-9 to TRBJ2-1; D unclear. The CDR3 has 11 residues. Trimming pared 5 bases from V and 6 bases from J, leaving 5 bases between. Germline V gives CDR1 SEHNR, CDR2 FQNEAQ (reference sequence).

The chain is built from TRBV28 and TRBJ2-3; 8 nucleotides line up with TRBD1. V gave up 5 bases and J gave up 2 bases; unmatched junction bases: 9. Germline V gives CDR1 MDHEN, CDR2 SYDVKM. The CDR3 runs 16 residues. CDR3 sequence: CASSLRDRPPTDTQYF. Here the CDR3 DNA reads TGTGCCAGCAGTCTCCGGGACAGGCCGCCCACAGATACGCAGTATTTT. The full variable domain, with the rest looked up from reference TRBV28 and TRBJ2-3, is DVKVTQSSRYLVKRTGEKVFLECVQDMDHENMFWYRQDPGLGLRLIYFSYDVKMKEKGDIPEGYSVSREKKERFSLILESASTNQTSMYLCASSLRDRPPTDTQYFGPGTRLTVL.

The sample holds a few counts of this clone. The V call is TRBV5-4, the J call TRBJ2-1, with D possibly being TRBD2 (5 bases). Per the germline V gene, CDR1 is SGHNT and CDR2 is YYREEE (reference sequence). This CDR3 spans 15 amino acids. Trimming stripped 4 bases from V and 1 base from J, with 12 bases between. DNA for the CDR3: TGTGCCAGCAGCCCAGGACTCAGTTCCTACAATGAGCAGTTCTTC. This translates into CASSPGLSSYNEQFF.

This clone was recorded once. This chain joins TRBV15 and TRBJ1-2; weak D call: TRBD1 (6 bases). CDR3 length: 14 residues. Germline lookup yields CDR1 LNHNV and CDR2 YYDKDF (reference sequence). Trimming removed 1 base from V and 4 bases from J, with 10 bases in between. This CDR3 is CATSRVRQVYGYTF. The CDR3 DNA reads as TGTGCCACCAGCAGAGTCAGACAGGTCTATGGCTACACCTTC.

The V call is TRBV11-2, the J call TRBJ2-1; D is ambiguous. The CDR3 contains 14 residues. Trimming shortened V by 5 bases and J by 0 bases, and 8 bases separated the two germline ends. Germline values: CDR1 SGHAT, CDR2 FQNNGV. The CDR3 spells CASSGLNSYNEQFF. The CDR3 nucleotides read TGTGCCAGCAGCGGCTTGAACTCCTACAATGAGCAGTTCTTC.

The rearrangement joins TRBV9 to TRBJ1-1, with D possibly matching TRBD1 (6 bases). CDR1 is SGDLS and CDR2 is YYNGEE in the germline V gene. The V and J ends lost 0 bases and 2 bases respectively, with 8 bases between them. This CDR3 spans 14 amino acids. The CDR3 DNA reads TGTGCCAGCAGCGTAGGGGGGACAAACACTGAAGCTTTCTTT. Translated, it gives CASSVGGTNTEAFF. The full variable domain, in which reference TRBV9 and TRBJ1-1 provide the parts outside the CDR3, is DSGVTQTPKHLITATGQRVTLRCSPRSGDLSVYWYQQSLDQGLQFLIQYYNGEERAKGNILERFSAQQFPDLHSELNLSSLELGDSALYFCASSVGGTNTEAFFGQGTRLTVV.

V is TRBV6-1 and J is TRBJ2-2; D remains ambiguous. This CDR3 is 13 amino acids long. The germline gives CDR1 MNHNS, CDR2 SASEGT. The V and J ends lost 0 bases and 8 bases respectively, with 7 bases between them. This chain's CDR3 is CASSEARRGELFF. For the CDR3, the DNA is TGTGCCAGCAGTGAAGCCAGGCGTGGGGAGCTGTTTTTT.

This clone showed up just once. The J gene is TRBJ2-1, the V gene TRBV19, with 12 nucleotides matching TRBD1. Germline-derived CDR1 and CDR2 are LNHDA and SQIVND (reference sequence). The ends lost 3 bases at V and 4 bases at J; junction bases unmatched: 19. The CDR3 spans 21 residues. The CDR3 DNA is TGTGCCAGTAGTATCAGCCTCCGGGACAGGGGGCTAATCGGGGTTTACAATGAGCAGTTCTTC. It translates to CASSISLRDRGLIGVYNEQFF.

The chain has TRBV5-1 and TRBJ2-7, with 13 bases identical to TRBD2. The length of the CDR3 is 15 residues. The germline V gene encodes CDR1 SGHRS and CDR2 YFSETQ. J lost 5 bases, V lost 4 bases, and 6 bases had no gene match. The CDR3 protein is CASSLGLAGVNEQYF. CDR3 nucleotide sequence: TGCGCCAGCAGCCTCGGACTAGCGGGAGTCAACGAGCAGTACTTC.

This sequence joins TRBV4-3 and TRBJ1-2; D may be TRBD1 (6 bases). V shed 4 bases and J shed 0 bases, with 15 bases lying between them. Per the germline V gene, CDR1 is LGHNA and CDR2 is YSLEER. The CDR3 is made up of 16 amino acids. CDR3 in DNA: TGCGCCAGCAGCCTACACAGCCGGACAGCTAACTATGGCTACACCTTC. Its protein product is CASSLHSRTANYGYTF.